This T cell receptor (beta chain) was recorded in a study of cytotoxic CD8 clonotypes in ibrutinib-treated CLL. Overall study context: The taking of response samples occurred after a median roughly 11 months of treatment, with a range of 6 to 36. The study's findings and limits: Researchers report that baseline clonality outpaced age-matched healthy donors and tracked circulating CD8+ T-cell counts. Clonality rose at ibrutinib response, held steady in sustained remission, and fell toward baseline at progression. Treatment left the uncommon public clonotypes either contracted or stable in frequency.

TCRdb's copy holds only in-frame clones and misses some; the assay was immunoSEQ multiplex PCR. The sample lists about 310,000 clones, just under 80% occurring once. The CDR3 covers 14 residues. J was trimmed by 0 bases and V by 8 bases; bases with no gene match: 7. CDR1 SNHLY and CDR2 FYNNEI come from the germline V gene. This clone is a singleton in its sample. Its antigen is currently unknown. The chain is built from TRBV2 and TRBJ2-7; 7 bases match TRBD2. This receptor was obtained from a human donor with chronic lymphocytic leukemia. Sequencing used PBMCs, obtained before ibrutinib treatment. CDR3 DNA sequence: TGTGCCAGCGATAGCGGGTCCTTCTCCTACGAGCAGTACTTC. It is translated as CASDSGSFSYEQYF. The full variable domain, its missing parts supplied by reference TRBV2 and TRBJ2-7, is EPEVTQTPSHQVTQMGQEVILRCVPISNHLYFYWYRQILGQKVEFLVSFYNNEISEKSEIFDDQFSVERPDGSNFTLKIRSTKLEDSAMYFCASDSGSFSYEQYFGPGTRLTVT.